Ten or more counts support the clone carrying this T cell receptor beta chain. The data are from a study of blood T cell repertoires in COVID-19. Study context: Both acute and convalescent COVID-19 samples were obtained from the United States, Italy and Spain. Sample material is recorded as cDNA or gDNA derived from T cells, B-cell-depleted T cells, or PBMCs.

Germline V gene sequence: CDR1 SGHVS, CDR2 FQNEAQ. Trimming stripped 3 bases from V and 0 bases from J, with 8 bases between. CDR3 length: 14 amino acids. In the authors' workflow: Estimated nucleated cell counts came from reference gene primer amplification. TCRdb keeps only in-frame clones here, not all; method: immunoSEQ multiplex PCR. Clonal size and the V and J genes are those of that table, whereas D and trimming came from the DNA. The sample records about 150,000 clones, 78% being singletons. This rearrangement joins TRBV7-8 to TRBJ1-1; tentative D call: TRBD1 (5 bases). Material: peripheral blood. This TCR was sampled from a man older than 75 with acute or convalescent COVID-19. The CDR3 reads CASSFAGLNTEAFF. As DNA, the CDR3 is TGTGCCAGCAGCTTCGCAGGGCTGAACACTGAAGCTTTCTTT.